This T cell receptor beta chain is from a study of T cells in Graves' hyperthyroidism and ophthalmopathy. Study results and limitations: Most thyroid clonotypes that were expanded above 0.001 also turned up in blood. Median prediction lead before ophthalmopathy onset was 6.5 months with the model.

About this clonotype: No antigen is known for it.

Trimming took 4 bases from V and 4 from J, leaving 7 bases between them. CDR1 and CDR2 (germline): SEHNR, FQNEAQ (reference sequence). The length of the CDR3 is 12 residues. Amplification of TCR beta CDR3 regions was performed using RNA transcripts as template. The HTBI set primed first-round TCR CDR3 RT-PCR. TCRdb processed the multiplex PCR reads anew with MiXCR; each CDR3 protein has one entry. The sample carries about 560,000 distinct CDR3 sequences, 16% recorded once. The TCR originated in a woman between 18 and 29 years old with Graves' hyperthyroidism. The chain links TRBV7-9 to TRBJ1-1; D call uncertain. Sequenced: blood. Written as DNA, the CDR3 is TGTGCCAGCAGCTCTCGTAGCACTGAAGCTTTCTTT. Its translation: CASSSRSTEAFF.